This T cell receptor beta chain was retrieved from a study of blood T cell repertoires in COVID-19. Looked up from germline, CDR1 is MDHEN and CDR2 is SYDVKM. There are 14 residues in the CDR3. V dropped 3 bases and J dropped 9 bases, with 15 bases sitting between them. Profiled with immunoSEQ multiplex PCR; TCRdb holds only in-frame clones, not every one. The sample gives some 25,000 clones, around 86% of which show up once; 8.3% is in the top ten. The genes are TRBV28 and TRBJ2-1, with a possible D match to TRBD1 (5 bases). Sequencing used peripheral blood. The source is a man aged 45-60 years with active COVID-19. CDR3 coding DNA: TGTGCCAGCAGTTTTATGGTGGGGCAGGGTGAGCAGTTCTTC. Its protein is CASSFMVGQGEQFF.